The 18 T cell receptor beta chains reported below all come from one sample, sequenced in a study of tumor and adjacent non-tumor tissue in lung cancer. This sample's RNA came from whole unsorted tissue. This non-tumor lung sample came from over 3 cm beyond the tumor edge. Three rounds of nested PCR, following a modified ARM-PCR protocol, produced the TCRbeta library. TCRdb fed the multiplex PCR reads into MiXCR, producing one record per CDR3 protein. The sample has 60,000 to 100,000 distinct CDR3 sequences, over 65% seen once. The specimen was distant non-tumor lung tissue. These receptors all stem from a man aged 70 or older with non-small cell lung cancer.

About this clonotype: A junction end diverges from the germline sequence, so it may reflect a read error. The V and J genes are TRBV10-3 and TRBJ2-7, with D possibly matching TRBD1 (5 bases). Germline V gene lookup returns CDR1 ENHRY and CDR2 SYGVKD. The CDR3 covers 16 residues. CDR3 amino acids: CAISESGGHRTYEQHF. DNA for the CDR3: TGTGCCATCAGTGAGTCGGGTGGACATCGCACCTACGAGCAGCACTTC.

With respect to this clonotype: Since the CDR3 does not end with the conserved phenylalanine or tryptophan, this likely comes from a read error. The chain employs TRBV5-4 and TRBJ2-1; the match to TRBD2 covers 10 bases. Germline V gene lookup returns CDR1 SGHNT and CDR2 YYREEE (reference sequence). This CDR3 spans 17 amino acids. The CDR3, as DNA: TGTGCAAGCAGCTTTGCACGCAGGCTAGCGGGAGTAAATGAGCAGTTCCTC. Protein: CASSFARRLAGVNEQFL.

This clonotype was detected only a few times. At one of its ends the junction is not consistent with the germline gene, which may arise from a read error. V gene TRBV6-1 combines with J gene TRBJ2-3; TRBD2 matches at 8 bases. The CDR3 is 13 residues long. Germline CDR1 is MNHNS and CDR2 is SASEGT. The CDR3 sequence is CDSWSGRTDKQYF. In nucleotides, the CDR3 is TGTGACAGCTGGAGCGGGAGAACAGATAAGCAGTATTTT.

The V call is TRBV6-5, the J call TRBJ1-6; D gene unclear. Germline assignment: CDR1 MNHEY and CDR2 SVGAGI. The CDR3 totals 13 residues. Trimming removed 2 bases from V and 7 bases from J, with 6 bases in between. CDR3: CASSYTRNSPLHF. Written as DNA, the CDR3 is TGTGCCAGCAGTTACACGAGGAATTCACCCCTCCACTTT.

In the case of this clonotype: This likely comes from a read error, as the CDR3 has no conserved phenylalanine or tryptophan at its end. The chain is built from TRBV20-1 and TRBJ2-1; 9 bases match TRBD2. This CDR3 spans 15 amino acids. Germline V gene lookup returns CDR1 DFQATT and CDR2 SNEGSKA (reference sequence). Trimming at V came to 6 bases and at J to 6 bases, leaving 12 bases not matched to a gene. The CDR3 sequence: CSAPRGRAAPNEQFL. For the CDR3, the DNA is TGCAGTGCACCCCGCGGGAGGGCCGCCCCCAATGAGCAGTTCCTC.

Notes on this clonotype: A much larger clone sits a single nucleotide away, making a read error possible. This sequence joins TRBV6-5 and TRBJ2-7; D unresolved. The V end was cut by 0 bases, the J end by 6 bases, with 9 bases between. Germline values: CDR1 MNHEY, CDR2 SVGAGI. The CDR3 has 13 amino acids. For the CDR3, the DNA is TGTGCCAGCAGTTACTCGAGCTTGGCCGAGCAGTACTTC. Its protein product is CASSYSSLAEQYF.

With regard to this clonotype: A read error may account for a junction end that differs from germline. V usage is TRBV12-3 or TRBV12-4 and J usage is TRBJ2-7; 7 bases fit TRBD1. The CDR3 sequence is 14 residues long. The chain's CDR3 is CASSLQTGFYKQYF. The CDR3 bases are TGTGCCAGCAGTTTACAGACAGGGTTCTACAAGCAGTACTTC.

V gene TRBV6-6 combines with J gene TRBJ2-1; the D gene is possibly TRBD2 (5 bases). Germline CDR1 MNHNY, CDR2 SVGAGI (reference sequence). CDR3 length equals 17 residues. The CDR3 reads CVTSYSMGSSFYNEQFF. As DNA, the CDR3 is TGTGTCACCAGTTACTCGATGGGGTCTAGCTTCTACAATGAGCAGTTCTTC.

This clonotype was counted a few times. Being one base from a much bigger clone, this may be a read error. CDR3 amino acids: CSVGTSGSGEQFF. Written as DNA, the CDR3 is TGCAGCGTTGGGACTAGCGGGAGCGGTGAGCAGTTCTTC. The chain combines TRBV29-1 with TRBJ2-1, with 13 nucleotides matching TRBD2. Germline lookup yields CDR1 SQVTM and CDR2 ANQGSEA. V was pared by 4 bases and J by 9 bases, with 3 bases of the junction left unmatched. This CDR3 contains 13 residues.

CDR3 sequence (DNA): TGTGTCAGCAGCGAACCGCGTGGCGAGCAGTACGTC. This gives the protein CVSSEPRGEQYV. The V and J genes are TRBV7-8 and TRBJ2-7; no reliable D call. The CDR3 is 12 residues long. The V gene's germline CDR1 is SGHVS and CDR2 FQNEAQ.

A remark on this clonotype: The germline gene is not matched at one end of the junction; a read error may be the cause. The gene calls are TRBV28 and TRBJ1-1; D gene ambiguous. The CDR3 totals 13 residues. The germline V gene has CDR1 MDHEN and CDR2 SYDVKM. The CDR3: CASSPVTLTEVFF. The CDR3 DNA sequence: TGTGCTAGCAGCCCGGTGACGCTGACTGAAGTTTTCTTT.

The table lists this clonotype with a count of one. The DNA of the CDR3 is TGTGTCGGCAGCTCACAGGGGCTCCCAGATACGCAGTATTTT. Translation: CVGSSQGLPDTQYF. V gene TRBV11-2 combines with J gene TRBJ2-3; TRBD1 matches 7 bases. The CDR3 runs to 14 residues. From germline, CDR1 is SGHAT and CDR2 FQNNGV.

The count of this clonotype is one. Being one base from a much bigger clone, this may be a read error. This CDR3 reads CASSYKGRGLGNTIYF. CDR3 nucleotide sequence: TGTGCCAGCAGTTACAAGGGAAGGGGGCTGGGAAACACCATATATTTT. The V call is TRBV6-6, the J call TRBJ1-3; 7 bases are shared with TRBD1. Losses at the gene ends were 2 bases for V and 4 bases for J; bases not matched to a gene: 8. Germline values: CDR1 MNHNY, CDR2 SVGAGI (reference sequence). This CDR3 spans 16 amino acids.

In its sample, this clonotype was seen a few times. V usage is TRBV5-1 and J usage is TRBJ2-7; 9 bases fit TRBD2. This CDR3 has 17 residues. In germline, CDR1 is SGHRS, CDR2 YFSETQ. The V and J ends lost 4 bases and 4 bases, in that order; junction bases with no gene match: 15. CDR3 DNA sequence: TGCGCCAGCAGCCGCACAGCGGGGGGATTCGTTAGTTACGAGCAGTACTTC. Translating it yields CASSRTAGGFVSYEQYF. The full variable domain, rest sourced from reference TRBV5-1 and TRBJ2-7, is KAGVTQTPRYLIKTRGQQVTLSCSPISGHRSVSWYQQTPGQGLQFLFEYFSETQRNKGNFPGRFSGRQFSNSRSEMNVSTLELGDSALYLCASSRTAGGFVSYEQYFGPGTRLTVT.

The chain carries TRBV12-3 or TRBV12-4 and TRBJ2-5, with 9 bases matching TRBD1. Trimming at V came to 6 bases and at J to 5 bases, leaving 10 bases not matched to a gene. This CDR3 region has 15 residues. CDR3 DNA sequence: TGTGCCAGCAGGCCCGGGACAGGGCTGGAGGAGACCCAGTACTTC. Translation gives CASRPGTGLEETQYF.

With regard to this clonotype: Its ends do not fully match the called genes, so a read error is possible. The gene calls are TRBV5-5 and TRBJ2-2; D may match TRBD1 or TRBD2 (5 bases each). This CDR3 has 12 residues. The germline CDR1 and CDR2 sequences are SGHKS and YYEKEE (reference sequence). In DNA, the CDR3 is TGTGCCAGCAGCTCCCCGACTGGGGGGCTGTTTTTT. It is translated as CASSSPTGGLFF.

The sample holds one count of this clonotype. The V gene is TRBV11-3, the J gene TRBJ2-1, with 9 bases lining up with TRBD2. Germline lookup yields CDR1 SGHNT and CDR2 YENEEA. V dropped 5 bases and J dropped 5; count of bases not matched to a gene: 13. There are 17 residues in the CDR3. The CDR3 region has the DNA TGTGCCAGCAGCCTTAGCGGGAGCGCGTCAAAGGACAATGAGCAGTTCTTC. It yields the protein CASSLSGSASKDNEQFF.

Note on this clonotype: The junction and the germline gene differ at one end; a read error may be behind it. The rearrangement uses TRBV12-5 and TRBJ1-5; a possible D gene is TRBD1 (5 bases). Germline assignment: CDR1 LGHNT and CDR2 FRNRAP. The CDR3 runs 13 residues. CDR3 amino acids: CASGFDSNQPQHF. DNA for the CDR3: TGTGCTAGTGGTTTCGACAGTAATCAGCCCCAACATTTT.